This record looks at one T cell receptor (beta chain) sequence and its context. Its recognized antigen is unknown. No clone much larger than this one lies a single base away; base qualities are absent. To be included, a participant needed at least one PBMC sample from before ART initiation plus at least two post-ART samples. Every participant with HIV received treatment in the United States of America. Before DNA extraction, cryopreserved samples containing about 0.9-11 million PBMC were thawed and washed. At the time of the earliest PBMC sample, participants with HIV were aged between roughly 23 and 60 years. Per participant, PBMC samples came from 1-4 timepoints prior to ART initiation and 2-8 timepoints following ART initiation, for a median of 7 samples. For every participant, serial HIV viral load, CD4+ T-cell count, ART history and demographic data were obtained. A Qiagen kit on a QIAcube was used to extract genomic DNA from unsorted PBMC, with samples processed in batches of 12.

These data originate in a study of long-term antiretroviral therapy in people with HIV (dated by TCRdb to 2022 to 2024). Study-level background: The earliest samples were collected about a decade before the 2015 WHO recommendation for immediate ART, when ART was typically delayed until CD4 counts fell. No cross-contamination during QIAcube processing turned up in test extractions that ran a monoclonal T-cell line alongside 33 polyclonal samples. A total of under 250 cryopreserved PBMC samples were contributed to the cohort by 30 adults with confirmed HIV infection, with samples collected serially over a mean of roughly six years (range 1-12). Whether ART initiation and durable HIV suppression were associated with changes in peripheral blood TRB repertoire composition and diversity was tested in a retrospective serial study. Of the 30 participants with HIV, about a dozen were female. The paper as a whole reports these results and caveats: Inferences about post-ART repertoire changes are limited because no data were available on ART adherence, viral resistance or therapy changes. CDR3 length ranges in HIV repertoires were narrower than in controls, and network structure suggested an antigen-experienced repertoire with only a slight naive shift after ART. Expanded TRB clones identified before ART initiation dominated the repertoire across all time points, though the dominance fluctuated and decreased in many PLHIV after ART. The samples were dated from the mid-2000s to the late 2010s, and the ART regimens that were used may be less effective than current ART regimens. Unsorted PBMC were profiled instead of sorted CD4+ and CD8+ T cells because pre-ART samples had limited cell numbers. A significant increase in TRB diversity was found to be associated with ART initiation, although TRB diversity was observed to remain significantly below that of transplant donor controls even after long-term ART. Owing to limited PBMC availability, only the TCR beta chain was sequenced, without alpha chain pairing.

Sequencing of the TRB variable region was done with the immunoSEQ hsTCRB v3.0 assay at survey level resolution. A depth of about 40,000-50,000 T-cell genomes per sample was targeted for TRB sequencing. An Illumina MiSeq with a v3 150-cycle kit was used to sequence the pooled TRB libraries. The study's processing was this. Repertoire analysis ran in R within a reproducible Nextflow workflow covering QC, data transformation and analysis. LymphoSeq2, an R package for AIRR-Seq data exploration, was used to implement custom analyses. A few samples that yielded fewer than 5000 total TRB sequences were excluded, so that some 190 HIV repertoires were analyzed. Among the 188 retained HIV repertoires, some 57 were collected before ART initiation and approximately 130 were collected after ART initiation. Repertoires were downsampled to 5000 TRB nucleotide sequences, and summary statistics were averaged over 100 downsampling iterations. Only TRB sequences with CDR3 regions of at least seven amino acids were retained for analysis. Diversity was measured with a Shannon entropy-derived clonality score and the Gini coefficient. Repertoire networks linked the top 5000 CDR3 amino acid sequences whenever two sequences differed by an edit distance of one. For TRB CDR3 amino acid sequences, antigen specificity groups and MHC restriction were predicted with GLIPH2. CDR3 amino acid sequences were matched against VDJdb and McPAS-TCR to flag known CMV, EBV, HIV or tissue antigen associations. Pre-ART, post-ART and control groups were compared with Wilcoxon signed-rank tests and Holm-Bonferroni correction. The source is immuneACCESS, and TCRdb retained only in-frame sequences with V and J called. Part of the clones is not carried over; for the studies checked, unresolved V genes explain less than half of this, and the remainder is unexplained. V, J and clone size reflect that table, while D and trimming were determined from the DNA. This sample lists around 30,000 clones; approximately 93% were detected once. The top ten clones comprise 10% of the sample.

V ends up 7 bases short and J 3 bases short, with an unmatched junction base count of 9. From the germline V gene, CDR1 is MDHEN and CDR2 is SYDVKM. The CDR3 holds 15 amino acids from the cysteine to the phenylalanine. Only CDR3 DNA remains: 45 bases, in frame from the first base. This sequence originates from a man aged 35 to 55 with HIV. The sequence is built from TRBV28 and TRBJ2-1, with 7 bases matching TRBD1. Sequences were derived from unsorted PBMCs, sampled 6.2 years after starting antiretroviral therapy. The sequenced DNA: TGTGCCAGCATCGAATCACAGGGGAACTACAATGAGCAGTTCTTC. This encodes CASIESQGNYNEQFF.